This entry lists 7 T cell receptor beta chains sequenced from one sample in a study of regulatory T cells in long-lasting Graves disease (dated by TCRdb to about 2021). The intended sense of this specimen's time point label: persistent/refractory GD, antithyroid drugs over 5 years with positive TRAb. For both TCR sequencing and RNA sequencing, RNA was extracted from PBMCs in TRIzol. Libraries came from multiplex PCR. These reads were obtained on an Illumina HiSeq 4000. CDR3 regions were amplified by Arm-PCR with iRepertoire HTBI primers to construct TCR beta libraries. TCRdb reprocessed the public reads (quality trimming at Q25 with fastp, clone calling with MiXCR) and kept in-frame beta chains. Every entry covers one CDR3 protein and lists the most common genes and DNA from its rows. Within this sample are 400,000 to 450,000 distinct CDR3 sequences, with 20% to 30% of them counted one time only. The top ten hold approximately 28% of the sample.

The specimen was peripheral blood mononuclear cells (PBMCs), collected when the disease was refractory, from a patient treated with antithyroid drugs. These receptors were obtained from a female donor with Graves disease.

There are a few counts of this clonotype. This chain links TRBV19 with TRBJ2-5; 9 bases fit TRBD1. This CDR3 contains 15 residues. The V segment lost 6 bases and the J segment 2 bases; nucleotides outside the gene matches: 7. CDR1 and CDR2 from the germline V gene are LNHDA and SQIVND (reference sequence). This chain's CDR3 is CASSQRGQGQETQYF. The CDR3 nucleotides read TGTGCCAGTAGCCAAAGGGGACAGGGACAAGAGACCCAGTACTTC.

This chain uses TRBV6-5 with TRBJ2-7, with D possibly being TRBD1 or TRBD2 (5 bases each). The CDR3 is 18 amino acids. In germline, CDR1 is MNHEY, CDR2 SVGAGI. The V and J ends lost 0 bases and 3 bases respectively, with 21 bases between them. This chain's CDR3 is CASSYSVSYRDADYEQYF. The CDR3, as DNA: TGTGCCAGCAGTTACTCAGTGAGCTACCGGGACGCGGACTACGAGCAGTACTTC.

This clonotype was counted at least ten times. In DNA, the CDR3 is TGTGCCAGCAGCTTATTTACGGGGGTGGAAGAACGTTTCGGCAATCAGCCCCAGCATTTT. Protein sequence: CASSLFTGVEERFGNQPQHF. The rearrangement joins TRBV7-4 to TRBJ1-5, with D tentatively TRBD1 (5 bases). V was clipped by 2 bases and J by 2 bases, with 25 bases between them. Germline CDR1 is SGHVT and CDR2 is SQSDAQ. The CDR3 sequence is 20 residues long.

This clonotype was counted ten times or more. This chain links TRBV20-1 with TRBJ2-5; 12 bases map to TRBD2. CDR1 DFQATT and CDR2 SNEGSKA come from the germline V gene (reference sequence). This CDR3 is built from 15 residues. Losses at the gene ends were 2 bases for V and 6 bases for J; bases not matched to a gene: 7. The CDR3 coding sequence is TGCAGTGCTAGAACTACTAGCGGGAGGACGCAGACCCAGTACTTC. Its protein product is CSARTTSGRTQTQYF.

This clonotype was found a few times. The V call is TRBV20-1, the J call TRBJ2-3, with TRBD1 matching over 8 bases. V lost 6 bases and J lost 3; bases outside the gene matches: 11. The germline CDR1 and CDR2 sequences are DFQATT and SNEGSKA (reference sequence). The CDR3 length is 15 residues. CDR3 sequence reads: CSAPDRERGTDTQYF. The CDR3 DNA reads as TGCAGTGCGCCGGACAGGGAACGGGGGACAGATACGCAGTATTTT.

V gene TRBV28 combines with J gene TRBJ2-5; 11 bases line up with TRBD2. CDR3 length equals 17 residues. Per germline, CDR1 MDHEN and CDR2 SYDVKM. V gave up 4 bases and J gave up 4 bases; unmatched junction bases: 11. In nucleotides, the CDR3 is TGTGCCAGCAGTTCGACAGGGAGACTAGCGGGATCAGAGACCCAGTACTTC. Its translation is CASSSTGRLAGSETQYF.

This clonotype was counted many times. V gene TRBV28 combines with J gene TRBJ2-5, with 13 nucleotides matching TRBD2. CDR1 MDHEN and CDR2 SYDVKM come from the germline V gene. There are 15 residues in the CDR3. With V trimmed by 6 bases and J by 5 bases, 6 bases remained unmatched. The CDR3 reads CASRGLAGRGETQYF. In DNA form, the CDR3 reads TGTGCCAGCAGGGGACTAGCGGGGAGAGGGGAGACCCAGTACTTC.